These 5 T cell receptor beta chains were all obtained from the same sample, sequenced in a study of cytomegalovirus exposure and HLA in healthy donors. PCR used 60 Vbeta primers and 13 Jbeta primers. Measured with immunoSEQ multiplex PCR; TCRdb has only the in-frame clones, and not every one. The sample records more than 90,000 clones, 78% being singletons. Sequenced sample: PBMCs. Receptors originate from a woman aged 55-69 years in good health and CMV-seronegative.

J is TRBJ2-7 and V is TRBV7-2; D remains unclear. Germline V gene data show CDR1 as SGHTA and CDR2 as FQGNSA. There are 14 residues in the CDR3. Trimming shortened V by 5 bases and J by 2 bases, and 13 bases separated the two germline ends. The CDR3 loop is CASSVAANTYEQYF. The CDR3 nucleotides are TGTGCCAGCAGCGTGGCAGCGAACACCTACGAGCAGTACTTC.

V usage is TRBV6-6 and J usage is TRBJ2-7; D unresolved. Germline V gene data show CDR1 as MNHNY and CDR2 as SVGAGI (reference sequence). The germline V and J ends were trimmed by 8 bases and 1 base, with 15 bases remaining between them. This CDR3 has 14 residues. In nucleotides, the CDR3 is TGTGCCAGCGCATGGCAGTCCCCTTCCTACGAGCAGTACTTC. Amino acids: CASAWQSPSYEQYF.

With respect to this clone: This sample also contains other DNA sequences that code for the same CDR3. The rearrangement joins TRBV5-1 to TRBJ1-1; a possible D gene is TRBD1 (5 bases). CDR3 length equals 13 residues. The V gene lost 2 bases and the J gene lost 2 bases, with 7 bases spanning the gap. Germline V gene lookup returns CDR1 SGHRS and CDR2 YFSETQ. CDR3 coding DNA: TGCGCCAGCAGCTTAGACAGAAACACTGAAGCTTTCTTT. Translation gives CASSLDRNTEAFF.

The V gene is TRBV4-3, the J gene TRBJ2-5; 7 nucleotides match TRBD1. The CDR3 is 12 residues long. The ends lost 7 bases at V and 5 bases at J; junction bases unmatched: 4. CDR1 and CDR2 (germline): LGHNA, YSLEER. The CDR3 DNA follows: TGCGCCAGCAAGGGGGCTTCGGAGACCCAGTACTTC. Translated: CASKGASETQYF.

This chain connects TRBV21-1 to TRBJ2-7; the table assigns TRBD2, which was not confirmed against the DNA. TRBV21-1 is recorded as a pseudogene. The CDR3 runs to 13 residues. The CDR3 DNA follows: TGTGCCAGCCCCGCAGGGACTTCCTACGAGCAGTACTTC. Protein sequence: CASPAGTSYEQYF.